Listed here is a single T cell receptor beta chain. These data belong to a study of cytomegalovirus exposure and HLA in healthy donors. Per germline, CDR1 SGHNT and CDR2 YYREEE (reference sequence). There are 16 residues in the CDR3. Trimming took 3 bases from V and 0 from J, leaving 14 bases between them. The PCR was carried out with 60 Vbeta primers and 13 Jbeta primers. The data were produced by immunoSEQ multiplex PCR, yet TCRdb's version contains in-frame clones alone and is incomplete. The sample includes roughly 120,000 clones, around two thirds of them seen just once. This TCR was recovered from a man between 60 and 75 years old in good health and CMV-seropositive. Source material: PBMCs. This chain links TRBV5-4 with TRBJ2-3; weak D call: TRBD1 (5 bases). CDR3 bases: TGTGCCAGCAGCTCCACTTCAGGGCAAAGCACAGATACGCAGTATTTT. Translating it yields CASSSTSGQSTDTQYF.